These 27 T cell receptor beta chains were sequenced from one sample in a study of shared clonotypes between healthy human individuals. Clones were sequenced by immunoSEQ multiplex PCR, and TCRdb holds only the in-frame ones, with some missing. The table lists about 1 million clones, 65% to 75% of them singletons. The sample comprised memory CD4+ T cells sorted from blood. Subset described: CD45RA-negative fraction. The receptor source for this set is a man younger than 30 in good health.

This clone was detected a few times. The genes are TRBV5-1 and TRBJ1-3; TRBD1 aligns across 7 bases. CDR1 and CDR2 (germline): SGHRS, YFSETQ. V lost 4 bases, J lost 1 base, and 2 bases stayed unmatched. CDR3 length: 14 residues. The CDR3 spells CASSPDRSGNTIYF. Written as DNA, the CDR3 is TGCGCCAGCAGCCCGGACAGGTCTGGAAACACCATATATTTT.

CDR3 loop: CASSSWDGSYEQYF. The DNA of the CDR3 is TGTGCCAGCAGTTCTTGGGACGGCTCCTACGAGCAGTACTTC. This chain uses TRBV6-1 with TRBJ2-7, with D perhaps given as TRBD1 or TRBD2 (5 bases each). The CDR3 is 14 amino acids. V lost 5 bases to trimming and J lost 0 bases, with 11 bases between them. Germline V gene lookup returns CDR1 MNHNS and CDR2 SASEGT.

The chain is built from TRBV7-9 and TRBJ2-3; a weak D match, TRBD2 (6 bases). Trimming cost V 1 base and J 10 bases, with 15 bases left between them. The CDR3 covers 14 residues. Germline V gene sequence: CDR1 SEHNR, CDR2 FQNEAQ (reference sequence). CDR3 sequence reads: CASSLEGGKVAQYF. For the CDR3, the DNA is TGTGCCAGCAGCTTAGAAGGAGGGAAAGTTGCGCAGTATTTT.

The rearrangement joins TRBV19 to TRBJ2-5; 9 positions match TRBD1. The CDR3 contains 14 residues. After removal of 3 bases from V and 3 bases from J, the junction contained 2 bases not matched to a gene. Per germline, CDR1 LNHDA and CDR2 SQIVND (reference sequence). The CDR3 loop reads CASSIGTGKETQYF. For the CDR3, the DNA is TGTGCCAGTAGTATCGGGACAGGGAAAGAGACCCAGTACTTC. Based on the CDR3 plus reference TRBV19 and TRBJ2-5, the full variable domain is DGGITQSPKYLFRKEGQNVTLSCEQNLNHDAMYWYRQDPGQGLRLIYYSQIVNDFQKGDIAEGYSVSREKKESFPLTVTSAQKNPTAFYLCASSIGTGKETQYFGPGTRLLVL.

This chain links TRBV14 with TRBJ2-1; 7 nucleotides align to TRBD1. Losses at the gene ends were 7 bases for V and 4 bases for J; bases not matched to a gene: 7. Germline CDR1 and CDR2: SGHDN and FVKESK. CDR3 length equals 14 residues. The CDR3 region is CASKGQSLYNEQFF. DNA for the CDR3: TGTGCCAGCAAGGGACAGAGCCTATACAATGAGCAGTTCTTC.

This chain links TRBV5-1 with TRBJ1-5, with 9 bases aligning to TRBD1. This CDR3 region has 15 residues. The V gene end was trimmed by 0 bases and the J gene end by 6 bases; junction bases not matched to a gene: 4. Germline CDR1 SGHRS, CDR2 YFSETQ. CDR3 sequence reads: CASSLGQGVGQPQHF. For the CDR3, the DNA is TGCGCCAGCAGCTTGGGACAGGGGGTCGGTCAGCCCCAGCATTTT.

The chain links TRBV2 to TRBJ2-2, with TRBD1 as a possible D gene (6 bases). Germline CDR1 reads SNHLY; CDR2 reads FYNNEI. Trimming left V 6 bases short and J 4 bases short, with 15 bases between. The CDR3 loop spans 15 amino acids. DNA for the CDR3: TGTGCCAGCAGGGGGGCGGCCCGGGGCACCGGGGAGCTGTTTTTT. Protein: CASRGAARGTGELFF.

The CDR3 here is CASSPIGQEEYF. The CDR3 bases are TGTGCCAGCAGTCCAATCGGACAGGAAGAATACTTC. The chain carries TRBV13 and TRBJ2-7; TRBD1 matches 7 bases. The CDR3 runs 12 residues. After removal of 6 bases from V and 13 bases from J, the junction contained 12 bases not matched to a gene. Germline CDR1 PRHDT, CDR2 FYEKMQ (reference sequence).

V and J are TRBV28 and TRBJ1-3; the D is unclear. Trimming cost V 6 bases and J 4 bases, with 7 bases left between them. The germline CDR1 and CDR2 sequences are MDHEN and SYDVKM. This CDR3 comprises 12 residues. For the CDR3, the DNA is TGTGCCAGCAGGGGGAAAGGAAACACCATATATTTT. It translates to CASRGKGNTIYF.

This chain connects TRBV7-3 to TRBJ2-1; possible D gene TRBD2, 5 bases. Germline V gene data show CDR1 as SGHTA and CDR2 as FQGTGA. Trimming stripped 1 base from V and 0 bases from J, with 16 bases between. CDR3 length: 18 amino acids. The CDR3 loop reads CASSLSVRASSSYNEQFF. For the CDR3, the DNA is TGTGCCAGCAGCTTAAGTGTGCGGGCCTCCTCCTCCTACAATGAGCAGTTCTTC.

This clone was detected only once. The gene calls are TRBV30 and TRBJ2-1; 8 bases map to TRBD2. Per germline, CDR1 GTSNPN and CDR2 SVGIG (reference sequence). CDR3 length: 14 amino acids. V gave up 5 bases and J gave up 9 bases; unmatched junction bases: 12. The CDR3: CAWGSGTRSGEQFF. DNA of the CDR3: TGTGCCTGGGGGTCCGGGACTAGGTCAGGTGAGCAGTTCTTC.

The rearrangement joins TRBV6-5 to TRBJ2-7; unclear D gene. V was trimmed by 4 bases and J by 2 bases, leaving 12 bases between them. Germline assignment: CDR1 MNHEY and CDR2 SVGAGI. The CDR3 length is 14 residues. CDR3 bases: TGTGCCAGCAGTTTGGGGTTTCCTGCCTACGAGCAGTACTTC. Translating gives CASSLGFPAYEQYF.

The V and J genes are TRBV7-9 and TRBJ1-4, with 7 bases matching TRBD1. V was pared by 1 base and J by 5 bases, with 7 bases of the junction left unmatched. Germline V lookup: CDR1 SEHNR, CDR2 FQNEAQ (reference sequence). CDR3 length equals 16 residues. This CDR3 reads CASSLGQGVYNEKLFF. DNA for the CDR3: TGTGCCAGCAGCTTAGGGCAGGGGGTCTACAATGAAAAACTGTTTTTT. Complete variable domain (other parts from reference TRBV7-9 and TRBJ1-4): DTGVSQNPRHKITKRGQNVTFRCDPISEHNRLYWYRQTLGQGPEFLTYFQNEAQLEKSRLLSDRFSAERPKGSFSTLEIQRTEQGDSAMYLCASSLGQGVYNEKLFFGSGTQLSVL.

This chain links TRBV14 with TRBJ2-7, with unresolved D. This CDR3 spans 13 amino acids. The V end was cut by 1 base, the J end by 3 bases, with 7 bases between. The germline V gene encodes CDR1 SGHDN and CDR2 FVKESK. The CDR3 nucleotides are TGTGCCAGCAGCCAAGTAACACACTACGAGCAGTACTTC. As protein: CASSQVTHYEQYF. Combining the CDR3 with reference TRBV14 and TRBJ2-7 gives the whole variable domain EAGVTQFPSHSVIEKGQTVTLRCDPISGHDNLYWYRRVMGKEIKFLLHFVKESKQDESGMPNNRFLAERTGGTYSTLKVQPAELEDSGVYFCASSQVTHYEQYFGPGTRLTVT.

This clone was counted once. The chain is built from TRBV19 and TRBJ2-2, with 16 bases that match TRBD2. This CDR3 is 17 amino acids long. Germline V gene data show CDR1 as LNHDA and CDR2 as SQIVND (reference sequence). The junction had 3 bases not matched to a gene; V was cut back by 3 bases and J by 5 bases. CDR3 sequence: CASSMGTSGRGTGELFF. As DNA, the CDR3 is TGTGCCAGTAGTATGGGGACTAGCGGGAGGGGAACCGGGGAGCTGTTTTTT.

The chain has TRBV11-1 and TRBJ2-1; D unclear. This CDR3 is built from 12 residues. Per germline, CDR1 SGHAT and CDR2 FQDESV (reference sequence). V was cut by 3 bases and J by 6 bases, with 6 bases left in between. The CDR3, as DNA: TGTGCCAGCAGCTTTATGCTCAATGAGCAGTTCTTC. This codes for CASSFMLNEQFF.

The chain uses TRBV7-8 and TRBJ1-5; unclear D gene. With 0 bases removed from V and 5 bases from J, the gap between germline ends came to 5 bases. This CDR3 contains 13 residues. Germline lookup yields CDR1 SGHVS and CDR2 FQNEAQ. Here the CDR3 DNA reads TGTGCCAGCAGCTTAGCCTTATATCAGCCCCAGCATTTT. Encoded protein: CASSLALYQPQHF.

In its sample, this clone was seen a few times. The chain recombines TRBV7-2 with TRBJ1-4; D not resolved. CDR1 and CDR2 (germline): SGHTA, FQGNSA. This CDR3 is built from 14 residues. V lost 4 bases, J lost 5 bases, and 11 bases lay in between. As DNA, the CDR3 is TGTGCCAGCAGCTCAAGACACGGAAATGAAAAACTGTTTTTT. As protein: CASSSRHGNEKLFF.

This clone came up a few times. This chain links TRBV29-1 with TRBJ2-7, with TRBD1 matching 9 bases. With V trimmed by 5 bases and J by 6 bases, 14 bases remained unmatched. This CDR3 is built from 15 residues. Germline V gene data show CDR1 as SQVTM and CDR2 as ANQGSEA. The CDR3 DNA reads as TGCAGCGTTTGGTCTTCTGCCGGGACAGGGAGCGAGCAGTACTTC. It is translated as CSVWSSAGTGSEQYF.

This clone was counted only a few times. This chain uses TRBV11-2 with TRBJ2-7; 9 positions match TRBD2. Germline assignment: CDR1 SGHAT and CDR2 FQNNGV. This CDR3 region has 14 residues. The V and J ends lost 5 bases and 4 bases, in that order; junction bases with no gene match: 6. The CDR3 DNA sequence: TGTGCCAGCAGCCCGCGGGGGGGCGTATACGAGCAGTACTTC. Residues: CASSPRGGVYEQYF.

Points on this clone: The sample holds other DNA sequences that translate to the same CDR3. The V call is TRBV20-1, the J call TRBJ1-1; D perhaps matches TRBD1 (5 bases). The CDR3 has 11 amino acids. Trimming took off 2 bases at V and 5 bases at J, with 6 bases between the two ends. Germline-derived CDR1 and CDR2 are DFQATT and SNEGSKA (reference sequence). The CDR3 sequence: CSARWGTEAFF. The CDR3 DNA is TGCAGTGCTAGATGGGGGACTGAAGCTTTCTTT.

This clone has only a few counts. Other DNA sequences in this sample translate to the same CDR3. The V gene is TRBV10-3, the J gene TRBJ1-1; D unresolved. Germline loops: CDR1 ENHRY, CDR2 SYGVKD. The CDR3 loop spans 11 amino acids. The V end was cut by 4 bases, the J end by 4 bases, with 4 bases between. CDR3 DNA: TGTGCCATCAGTGCAGGCACTGAAGCTTTCTTT. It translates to CAISAGTEAFF.

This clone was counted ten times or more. In DNA, the CDR3 is TGTGCCAGCAGTCCTAGTCAGGGCAGTTATTCACCCCTCCACTTT. This encodes CASSPSQGSYSPLHF. V usage is TRBV28 and J usage is TRBJ1-6; D might be TRBD1 (5 bases). Germline values: CDR1 MDHEN, CDR2 SYDVKM. The CDR3 runs to 15 residues. V lost 5 bases to trimming and J lost 8 bases, with 16 bases between them.

Here the CDR3 reads CASSLPGVQETQYF. Written as DNA, the CDR3 is TGCGCCAGCAGCTTACCGGGAGTTCAAGAGACCCAGTACTTC. The chain links TRBV5-1 to TRBJ2-5; a weak D match, TRBD2 (6 bases). Trimming shortened V by 2 bases and J by 2 bases, and 10 bases separated the two germline ends. The germline gives CDR1 SGHRS, CDR2 YFSETQ. The CDR3 contains 14 residues. Looking up the rest from reference TRBV5-1 and TRBJ2-5 gives the full variable domain: KAGVTQTPRYLIKTRGQQVTLSCSPISGHRSVSWYQQTPGQGLQFLFEYFSETQRNKGNFPGRFSGRQFSNSRSEMNVSTLELGDSALYLCASSLPGVQETQYFGPGTRLLVL.

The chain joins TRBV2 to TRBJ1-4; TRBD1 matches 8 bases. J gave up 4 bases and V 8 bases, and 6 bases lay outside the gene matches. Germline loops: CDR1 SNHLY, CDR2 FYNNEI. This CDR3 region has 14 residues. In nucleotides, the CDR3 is TGTGCCAGCGGGCGACAGGGGATTAATGAAAAACTGTTTTTT. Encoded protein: CASGRQGINEKLFF.

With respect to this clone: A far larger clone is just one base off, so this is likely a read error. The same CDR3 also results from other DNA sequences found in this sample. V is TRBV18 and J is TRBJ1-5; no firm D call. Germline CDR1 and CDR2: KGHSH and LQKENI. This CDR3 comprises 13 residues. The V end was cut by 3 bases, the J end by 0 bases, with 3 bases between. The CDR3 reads CASSPDSNQPQHF. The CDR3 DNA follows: TGTGCCAGCTCACCTGATAGCAATCAGCCCCAGCATTTT.

DNA for the CDR3: TGTGCCAGCAGCACGCGGGCTCTTGGAGATACGCAGTATTTT. This codes for CASSTRALGDTQYF. This rearrangement joins TRBV5-6 to TRBJ2-3; tentative D call: TRBD2 (5 bases). V dropped 4 bases and J dropped 5 bases, with 14 bases sitting between them. The CDR3 is 14 residues long. In germline, CDR1 is SGHDT, CDR2 YYEEEE.